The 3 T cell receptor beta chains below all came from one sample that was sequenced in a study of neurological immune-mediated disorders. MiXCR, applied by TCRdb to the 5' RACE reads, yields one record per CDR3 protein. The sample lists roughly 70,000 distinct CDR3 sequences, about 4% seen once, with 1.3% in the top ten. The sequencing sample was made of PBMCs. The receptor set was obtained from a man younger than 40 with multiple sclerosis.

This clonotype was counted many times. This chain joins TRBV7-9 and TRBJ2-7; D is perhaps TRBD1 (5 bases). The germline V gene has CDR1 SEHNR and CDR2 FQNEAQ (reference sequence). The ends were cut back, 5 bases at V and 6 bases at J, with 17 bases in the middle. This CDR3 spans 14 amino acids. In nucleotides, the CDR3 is TGTGCCAGCAGCCCCTGGGCAGGGTCGAGCGAGCAGTACTTC. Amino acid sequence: CASSPWAGSSEQYF.

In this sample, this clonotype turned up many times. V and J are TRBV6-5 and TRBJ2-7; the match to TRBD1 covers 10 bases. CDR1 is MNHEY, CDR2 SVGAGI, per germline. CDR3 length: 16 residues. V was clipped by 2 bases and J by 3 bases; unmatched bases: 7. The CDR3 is CASSYGWDRGFYEQYF. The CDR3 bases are TGTGCCAGCAGTTACGGCTGGGACAGGGGTTTCTACGAGCAGTACTTC.

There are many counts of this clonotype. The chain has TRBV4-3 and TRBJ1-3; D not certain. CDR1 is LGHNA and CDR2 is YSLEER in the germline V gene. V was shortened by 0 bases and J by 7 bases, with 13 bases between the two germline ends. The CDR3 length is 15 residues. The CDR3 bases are TGCGCCAGCAGCCAAGAAGTACACCAAGGCAACACCATATATTTT. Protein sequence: CASSQEVHQGNTIYF.